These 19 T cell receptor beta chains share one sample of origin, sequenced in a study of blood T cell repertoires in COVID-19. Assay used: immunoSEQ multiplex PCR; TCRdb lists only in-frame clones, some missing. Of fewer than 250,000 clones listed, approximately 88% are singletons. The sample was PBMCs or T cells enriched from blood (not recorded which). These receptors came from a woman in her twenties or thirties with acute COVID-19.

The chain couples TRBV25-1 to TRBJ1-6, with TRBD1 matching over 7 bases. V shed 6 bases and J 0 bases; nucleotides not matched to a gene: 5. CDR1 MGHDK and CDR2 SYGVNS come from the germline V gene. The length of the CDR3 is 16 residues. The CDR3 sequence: CASRDRLSSYNSPLHF. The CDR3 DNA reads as TGTGCCAGCAGGGACAGGCTGAGCTCCTATAATTCACCCCTCCACTTT. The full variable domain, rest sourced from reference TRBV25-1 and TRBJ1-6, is EADIYQTPRYLVIGTGKKITLECSQTMGHDKMYWYQQDPGMELHLIHYSYGVNSTEKGDLSSESTVSRIRTEHFPLTLESARPSHTSQYLCASRDRLSSYNSPLHFGNGTRLTVT.

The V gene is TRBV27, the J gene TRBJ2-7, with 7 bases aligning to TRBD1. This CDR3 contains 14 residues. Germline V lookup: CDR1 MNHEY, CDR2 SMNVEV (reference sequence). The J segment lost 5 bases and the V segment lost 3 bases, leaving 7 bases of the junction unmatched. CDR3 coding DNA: TGTGCCAGCAGTTTTAACAGGGGAGCCCACGAGCAGTACTTC. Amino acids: CASSFNRGAHEQYF.

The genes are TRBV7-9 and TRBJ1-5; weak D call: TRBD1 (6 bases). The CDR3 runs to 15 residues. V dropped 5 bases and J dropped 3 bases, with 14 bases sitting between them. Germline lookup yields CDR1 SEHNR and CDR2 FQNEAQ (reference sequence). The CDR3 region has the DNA TGTGCCAGCAGCCCCTCGGGACACCTCAATCAGCCCCAGCATTTT. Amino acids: CASSPSGHLNQPQHF. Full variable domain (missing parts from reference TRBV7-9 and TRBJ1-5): DTGVSQNPRHKITKRGQNVTFRCDPISEHNRLYWYRQTLGQGPEFLTYFQNEAQLEKSRLLSDRFSAERPKGSFSTLEIQRTEQGDSAMYLCASSPSGHLNQPQHFGDGTRLSIL.

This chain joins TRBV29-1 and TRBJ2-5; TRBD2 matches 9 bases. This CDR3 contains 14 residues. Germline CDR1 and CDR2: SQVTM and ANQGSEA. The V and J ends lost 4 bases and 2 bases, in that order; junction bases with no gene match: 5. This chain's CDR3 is CSVVLAGKQETQYF. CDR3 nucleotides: TGCAGCGTTGTCCTAGCGGGGAAACAAGAGACCCAGTACTTC. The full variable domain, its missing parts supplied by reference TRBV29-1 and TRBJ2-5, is SAVISQKPSRDICQRGTSLTIQCQVDSQVTMMFWYRQQPGQSLTLIATANQGSEATYESGFVIDKFPISRPNLTFSTLTVSNMSPEDSSIYLCSVVLAGKQETQYFGPGTRLLVL.

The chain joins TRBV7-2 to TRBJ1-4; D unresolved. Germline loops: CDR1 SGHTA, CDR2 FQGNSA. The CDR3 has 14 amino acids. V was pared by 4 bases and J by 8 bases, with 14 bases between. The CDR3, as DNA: TGTGCCAGCAGCTCCGGACTAATCTACGAAAAACTGTTTTTT. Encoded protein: CASSSGLIYEKLFF.

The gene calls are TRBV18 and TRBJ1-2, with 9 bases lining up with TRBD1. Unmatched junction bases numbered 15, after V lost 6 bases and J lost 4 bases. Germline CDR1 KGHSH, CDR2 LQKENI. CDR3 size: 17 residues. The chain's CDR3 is CASSPRTGANYPYGYTF. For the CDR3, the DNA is TGTGCCAGCTCGCCGAGGACAGGGGCGAATTACCCCTATGGCTACACCTTC.

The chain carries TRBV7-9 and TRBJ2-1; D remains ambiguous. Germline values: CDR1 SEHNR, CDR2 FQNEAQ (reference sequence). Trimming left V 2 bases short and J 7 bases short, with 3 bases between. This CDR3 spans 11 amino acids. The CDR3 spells CASSLSNEQFF. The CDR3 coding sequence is TGTGCCAGCAGCTTATCAAATGAGCAGTTCTTC.

The CDR3 DNA is TGTGCCAGCAGCCAGAAGACAGGGGAAACCCACGAGCAGTACTTC. Its translation is CASSQKTGETHEQYF. J is TRBJ2-7 and V is TRBV13; 8 nucleotides line up with TRBD1. The germline gives CDR1 PRHDT, CDR2 FYEKMQ (reference sequence). J was trimmed by 5 bases and V by 5 bases; bases with no gene match: 11. The CDR3 extends over 15 amino acids.

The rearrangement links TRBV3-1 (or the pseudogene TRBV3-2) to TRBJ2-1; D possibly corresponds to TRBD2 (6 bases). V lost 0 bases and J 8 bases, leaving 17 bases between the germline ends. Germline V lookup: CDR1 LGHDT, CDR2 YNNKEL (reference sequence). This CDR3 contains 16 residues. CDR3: CASSQELAAWGYEQFF. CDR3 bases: TGTGCCAGCAGCCAAGAACTAGCAGCCTGGGGGTATGAGCAGTTCTTC.

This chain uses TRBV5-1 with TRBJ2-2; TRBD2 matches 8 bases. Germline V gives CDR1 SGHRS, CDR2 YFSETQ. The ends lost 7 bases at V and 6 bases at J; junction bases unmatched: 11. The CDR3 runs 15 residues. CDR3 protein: CASGSGGNEAGELFF. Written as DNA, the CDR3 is TGCGCCAGCGGGAGCGGGGGTAACGAGGCCGGGGAGCTGTTTTTT.

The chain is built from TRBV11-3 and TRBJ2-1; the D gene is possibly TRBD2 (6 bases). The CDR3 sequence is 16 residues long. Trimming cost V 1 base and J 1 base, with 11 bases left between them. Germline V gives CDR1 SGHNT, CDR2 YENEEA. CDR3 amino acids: CASSLGAGRSYNEQFF. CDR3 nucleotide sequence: TGTGCCAGCAGCTTAGGTGCGGGGAGGTCCTACAATGAGCAGTTCTTC.

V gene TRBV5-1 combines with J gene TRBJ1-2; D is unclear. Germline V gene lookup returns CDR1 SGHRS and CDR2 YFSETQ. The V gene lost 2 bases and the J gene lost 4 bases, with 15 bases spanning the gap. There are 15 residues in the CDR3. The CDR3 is CASSFQANGAYGYTF. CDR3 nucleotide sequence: TGCGCCAGCAGCTTCCAGGCGAACGGCGCCTATGGCTACACCTTC.

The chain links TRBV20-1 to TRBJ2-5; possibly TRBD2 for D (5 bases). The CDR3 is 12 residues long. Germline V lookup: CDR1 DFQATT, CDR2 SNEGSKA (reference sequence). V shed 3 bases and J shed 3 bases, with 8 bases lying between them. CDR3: CSASYGEETQYF. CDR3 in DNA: TGCAGTGCTAGTTACGGGGAAGAGACCCAGTACTTC.

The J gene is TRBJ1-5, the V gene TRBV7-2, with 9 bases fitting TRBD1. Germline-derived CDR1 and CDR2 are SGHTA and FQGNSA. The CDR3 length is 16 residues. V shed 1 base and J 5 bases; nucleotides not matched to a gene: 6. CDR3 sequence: CASSLVTGGADQPQHF. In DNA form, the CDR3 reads TGTGCCAGCAGCTTAGTAACAGGGGGCGCGGATCAGCCCCAGCATTTT.

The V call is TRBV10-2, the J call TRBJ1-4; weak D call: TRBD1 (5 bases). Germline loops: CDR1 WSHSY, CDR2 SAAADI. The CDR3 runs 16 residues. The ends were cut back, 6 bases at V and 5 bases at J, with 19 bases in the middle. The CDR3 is CASSPDRRDFNEKLFF. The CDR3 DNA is TGCGCCAGCAGCCCCGACCGCAGGGACTTCAATGAAAAACTGTTTTTT.

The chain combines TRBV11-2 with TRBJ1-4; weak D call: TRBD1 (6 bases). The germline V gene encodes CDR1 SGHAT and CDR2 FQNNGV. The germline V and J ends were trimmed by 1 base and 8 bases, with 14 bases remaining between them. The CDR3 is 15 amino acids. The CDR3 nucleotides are TGTGCCAGCAGCTTAGTTCGGACAGCAGGGGAAAAACTGTTTTTT. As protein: CASSLVRTAGEKLFF.

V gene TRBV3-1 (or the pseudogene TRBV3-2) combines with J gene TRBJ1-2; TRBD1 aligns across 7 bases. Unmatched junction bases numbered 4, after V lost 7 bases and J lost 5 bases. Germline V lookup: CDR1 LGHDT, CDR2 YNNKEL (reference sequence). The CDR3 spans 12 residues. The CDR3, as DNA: TGTGCCAGCACGGACAGGAAGTATGGCTACACCTTC. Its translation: CASTDRKYGYTF.

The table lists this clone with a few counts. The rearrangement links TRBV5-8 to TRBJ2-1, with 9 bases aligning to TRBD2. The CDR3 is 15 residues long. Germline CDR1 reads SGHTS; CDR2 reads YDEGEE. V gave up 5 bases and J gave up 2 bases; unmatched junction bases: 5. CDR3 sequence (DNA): TGTGCCAGCAGTTTAGCGGGGGAACCCTACAATGAGCAGTTCTTC. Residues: CASSLAGEPYNEQFF.

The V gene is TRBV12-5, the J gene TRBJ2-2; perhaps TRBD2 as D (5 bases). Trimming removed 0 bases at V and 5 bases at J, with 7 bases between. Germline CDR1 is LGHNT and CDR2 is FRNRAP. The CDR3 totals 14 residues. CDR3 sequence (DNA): TGTGCTAGTGGTTTGGTATCGGGGACCGGGGAGCTGTTTTTT. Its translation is CASGLVSGTGELFF.